The clone carrying this T cell receptor (beta chain) came up many times. Its antigen is still unknown. The source of the sample is a study of T-cell reconstitution after alpha-beta-depleted transplantation in children. Findings and caveats of the study: Several hundred expanded graft clones reportedly were the source of alpha-beta T cells about two months after transplant. Some patients' high day-60 TCRbeta diversity was attributed to recipient cells surviving conditioning.

V gave up 5 bases and J gave up 4 bases, with 13 bases separating them. This CDR3 is built from 14 residues. As it was prepared, the TCRbeta library received unique molecular identifiers. TCRdb processed the PCR reads anew with MiXCR; each CDR3 protein has one entry. The sample has around 300,000 distinct CDR3 sequences; approximately 10% are singletons. The chain joins TRBV12-3 or TRBV12-4 to TRBJ2-3; D tentatively reads TRBD1 or TRBD2 (5 bases each). The sample was peripheral blood, taken 180 days after TCRalphabeta/CD19-depleted stem cell transplant. This TCR derives from a male patient between 2 and 10 years old who had a stem cell transplant for chronic granulomatous disease, so the T cells may come from the graft donor. DNA of the CDR3: TGTGCCAGCAGTGCCGATCAGGGAGCAGATACGCAGTATTTT. This encodes CASSADQGADTQYF.